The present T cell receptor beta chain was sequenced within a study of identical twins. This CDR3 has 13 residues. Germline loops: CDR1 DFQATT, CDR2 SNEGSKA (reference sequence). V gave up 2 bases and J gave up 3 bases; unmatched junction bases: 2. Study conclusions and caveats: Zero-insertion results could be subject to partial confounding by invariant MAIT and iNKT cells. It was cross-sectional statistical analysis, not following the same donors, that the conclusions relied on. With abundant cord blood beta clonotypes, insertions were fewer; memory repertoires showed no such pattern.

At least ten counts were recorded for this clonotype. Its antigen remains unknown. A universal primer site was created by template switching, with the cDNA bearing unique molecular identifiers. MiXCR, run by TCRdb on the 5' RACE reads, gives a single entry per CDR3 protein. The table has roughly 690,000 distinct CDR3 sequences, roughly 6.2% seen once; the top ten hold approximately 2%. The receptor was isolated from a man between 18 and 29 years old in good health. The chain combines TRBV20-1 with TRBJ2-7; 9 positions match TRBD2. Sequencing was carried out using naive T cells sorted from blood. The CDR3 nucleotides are TGCAGTGCTAGACAGACTAGCGGCTACGAGCAGTACTTC. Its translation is CSARQTSGYEQYF.